These 30 T cell receptor beta chains share one sample of origin, sequenced in a study of T cell responses to AZD1222 COVID-19 vaccine (dated by TCRdb to the early 2020s). The label giving this sample's time point can be read as: about 28 days (+/-7) after the second vaccine dose. Receptor amplification or capture employed the immunoSEQ multiplex PCR assay. TCRdb limited this immuneACCESS table to in-frame rearrangements with V and J called. A share of clones is missing; checked studies link under half to unresolved V genes, and the rest is unexplained. In all, the sample holds approximately 300,000 clones, and around 93% of those were seen once. Around 0.6% of the sample is in the top ten clones. The specimen was peripheral blood, collected 28 days after the second AZD1222 dose. Every receptor here comes from an adult who received the AZD1222 COVID-19 vaccine.

V gene TRBV10-3 combines with J gene TRBJ2-7, with D hard to call. V gave up 3 bases and J gave up 3 bases, with 9 bases separating them. This CDR3 region has 13 residues. CDR1 is ENHRY and CDR2 is SYGVKD in the germline V gene. The CDR3 coding sequence is TGTGCCATCAGTGATAAAAGGGACTACGAGCAGTACTTC. Amino acid sequence: CAISDKRDYEQYF.

The chain employs TRBV9 and TRBJ1-1; D ambiguous. The length of the CDR3 is 14 residues. V gave up 0 bases and J gave up 0 bases, with 6 bases separating them. CDR1 and CDR2 (germline): SGDLS, YYNGEE. This chain's CDR3 is CASSVGPLNTEAFF. CDR3 nucleotides: TGTGCCAGCAGCGTAGGGCCGCTGAACACTGAAGCTTTCTTT.

The chain couples TRBV4-2 to TRBJ2-1, with 11 bases matching TRBD2. Germline CDR1 reads LGHNA; CDR2 reads YNFKEQ. This CDR3 has 16 residues. The trim removed 4 bases at V and 2 bases at J, leaving 4 bases unmatched. In nucleotides, the CDR3 is TGTGCCAGCAGCCGAGTTAGCGGGAGGGCCTACAATGAGCAGTTCTTC. The encoded protein is CASSRVSGRAYNEQFF.

The chain carries TRBV5-1 and TRBJ1-1, with 7 positions matching TRBD1. The CDR3 is 14 amino acids. V trimming: 4 bases; J trimming: 6 bases; junction bases outside the gene matches: 9. The germline CDR1 and CDR2 sequences are SGHRS and YFSETQ. CDR3 in DNA: TGCGCCAGCAGCACACCCGGGACAGCCTCTGAAGCTTTCTTT. This sequence encodes CASSTPGTASEAFF.

V is TRBV30 and J is TRBJ1-4; D is undetermined. The V end was cut by 8 bases, the J end by 3 bases, with 13 bases between. The germline V gene encodes CDR1 GTSNPN and CDR2 SVGIG (reference sequence). The CDR3 consists of 13 residues. CDR3 bases: TGTGCCCTCGCCCGGGCAGCTAATGAAAAACTGTTTTTT. Encoded protein: CALARAANEKLFF.

This chain joins TRBV6-5 and TRBJ2-1; possibly TRBD2 for D (5 bases). V was shortened by 6 bases and J by 8 bases, with 14 bases between the two germline ends. Germline lookup yields CDR1 MNHEY and CDR2 SVGAGI. CDR3 length: 13 residues. In nucleotides, the CDR3 is TGTGCCAGCAGATCTCCCCCGCGGGATGAGCAGTTCTTC. Protein sequence: CASRSPPRDEQFF.

This clone was detected only once. The identical CDR3 is also encoded by other nucleotide sequences in the sample. The V gene is TRBV12-3 or TRBV12-4, the J gene TRBJ2-7; D not resolved. The length of the CDR3 is 12 residues. The V and J ends lost 1 base and 2 bases respectively, with 3 bases between them. CDR3 DNA sequence: TGTGCCAGCAGTTTAGGAGCCTACGAGCAGTACTTC. Translating gives CASSLGAYEQYF.

The chain employs TRBV2 and TRBJ2-7, with 7 bases matching TRBD2. The V gene end was trimmed by 9 bases and the J gene end by 5 bases; junction bases not matched to a gene: 13. Germline-derived CDR1 and CDR2 are SNHLY and FYNNEI. The CDR3 is made up of 14 amino acids. In DNA, the CDR3 is TGTGCCAGTGGGGAGGGCGGGAGTTTACACGAGCAGTACTTC. Amino acids: CASGEGGSLHEQYF.

This rearrangement joins TRBV11-2 to TRBJ1-1; D call uncertain. This CDR3 is built from 13 residues. Germline CDR1 reads SGHAT; CDR2 reads FQNNGV. Between the trimmed V and J ends, which lost 5 bases and 5 bases, there was a span of 12 bases. The CDR3: CASSLGLETEAFF. The CDR3 DNA sequence: TGTGCCAGCAGCCTCGGGCTCGAAACTGAAGCTTTCTTT.

This clone was seen only a few times. The chain carries TRBV6-5 and TRBJ1-4; D is perhaps TRBD1 (6 bases). Trimming shortened V by 11 bases and J by 10 bases, and 26 bases separated the two germline ends. The CDR3 covers 15 residues. Germline CDR1 MNHEY, CDR2 SVGAGI. The CDR3: CAAGGRGRLGVKLFF. The DNA of the CDR3 is TGTGCCGCTGGCGGAAGGGGGAGGTTGGGGGTAAAACTGTTTTTT.

The chain links TRBV7-2 to TRBJ1-5; D remains unclear. The V end was cut by 2 bases, the J end by 1 base, with 9 bases between. Per germline, CDR1 SGHTA and CDR2 FQGNSA. This CDR3 is 15 amino acids long. In DNA form, the CDR3 reads TGTGCCAGCAGCTTACGTGACGGGAGCAATCAGCCCCAGCATTTT. Its protein product is CASSLRDGSNQPQHF.

The gene calls are TRBV18 and TRBJ2-1, with 12 bases lining up with TRBD1. Trimming removed 3 bases from V and 7 bases from J; junction bases left unmatched: 10. Looked up from germline, CDR1 is KGHSH and CDR2 is LQKENI. CDR3 size: 17 residues. The CDR3 loop reads CASSPALRDRGRNEQFF. In DNA, the CDR3 is TGTGCCAGCTCACCGGCACTACGGGACAGGGGGCGGAATGAGCAGTTCTTC.

Comment on this clone: The sample holds other DNA sequences that translate to the same CDR3. The chain joins TRBV12-3 or TRBV12-4 to TRBJ2-5; D uncertain. This CDR3 has 11 amino acids. The germline V and J ends were trimmed by 4 bases and 4 bases, with 4 bases remaining between them. CDR3 in amino acids: CASSYRETQYF. DNA of the CDR3: TGTGCCAGCAGTTACCGAGAGACCCAGTACTTC.

This rearrangement joins TRBV24-1 to TRBJ2-2; TRBD2 matches at 9 bases. Trimming took 5 bases from V and 4 from J; bases not matched to a gene: 7. Germline V gene lookup returns CDR1 KGHDR and CDR2 SFDVKD. The CDR3 length is 16 residues. CDR3 DNA sequence: TGTGCCACCAGTGGTACTAGCGGGTTGGGCACCGGGGAGCTGTTTTTT. Its protein is CATSGTSGLGTGELFF.

This clone was seen a handful of times. The chain combines TRBV7-2 with TRBJ2-7; weak D call: TRBD2 (5 bases). V lost 2 bases, J lost 3 bases, and 8 bases lay in between. This CDR3 spans 13 amino acids. CDR1 is SGHTA and CDR2 is FQGNSA in the germline V gene. CDR3 nucleotides: TGTGCCAGCAGCTTAAAACTAGTCTACGAGCAGTACTTC. Its translation is CASSLKLVYEQYF.

The chain carries TRBV5-5 and TRBJ1-1; D is unclear. The germline V gene has CDR1 SGHKS and CDR2 YYEKEE (reference sequence). V was cut by 7 bases and J by 0 bases, with 7 bases left in between. CDR3 size: 12 residues. The CDR3 DNA follows: TGTGCCAGCGGGCCGTTGAACACTGAAGCTTTCTTT. It encodes CASGPLNTEAFF. Supplemented by reference TRBV5-5 and TRBJ1-1, the full variable domain reads DAGVTQSPTHLIKTRGQQVTLRCSPISGHKSVSWYQQVLGQGPQFIFQYYEKEERGRGNFPDRFSARQFPNYSSELNVNALLLGDSALYLCASGPLNTEAFFGQGTRLTVV.

The V call is TRBV29-1, the J call TRBJ1-1; the D gene is possibly TRBD1 (5 bases). Trimming left V 6 bases short and J 4 bases short, with 15 bases between. This CDR3 has 13 amino acids. Per the germline V gene, CDR1 is SQVTM and CDR2 is ANQGSEA. This CDR3 reads CSVWLSGATEAFF. The DNA of the CDR3 is TGCAGCGTATGGCTCAGTGGGGCCACTGAAGCTTTCTTT.

V gene TRBV4-2 combines with J gene TRBJ1-4; 7 nucleotides line up with TRBD1. CDR3 length: 15 residues. CDR1 is LGHNA and CDR2 is YNFKEQ in the germline V gene. V was clipped by 0 bases and J by 10 bases; unmatched bases: 8. This chain's CDR3 is CASSQDDREGRKLFF. CDR3 coding DNA: TGTGCCAGCAGCCAAGACGACAGGGAAGGTAGAAAACTGTTTTTT.

CDR3 sequence (DNA): TGTGCCAGCAGCCAGGGGGCGCCGAATTCACCCCTCCACTTT. Translating gives CASSQGAPNSPLHF. The chain links TRBV13 to TRBJ1-6, with 8 bases aligning to TRBD1. CDR3 length: 14 residues. V shed 5 bases, J shed 7 bases, and the junction held 4 bases outside the gene matches. Germline assignment: CDR1 PRHDT and CDR2 FYEKMQ (reference sequence).

V gene TRBV5-5 combines with J gene TRBJ1-6; 9 bases line up with TRBD1. After removal of 0 bases from V and 9 bases from J, the junction contained 7 bases not matched to a gene. In germline, CDR1 is SGHKS, CDR2 YYEKEE (reference sequence). The CDR3 is made up of 16 amino acids. The CDR3 DNA reads as TGTGCCAGCAGCTTGGTGGGACAGGGTCCCAGTTCACCCCTCCACTTT. As protein: CASSLVGQGPSSPLHF.

The J gene is TRBJ1-5, the V gene TRBV18, with TRBD1 as a possible D gene (5 bases). With 6 bases removed from V and 2 bases from J, the gap between germline ends came to 11 bases. The CDR3 contains 14 residues. Germline V gene lookup returns CDR1 KGHSH and CDR2 LQKENI. The CDR3 nucleotides read TGTGCCAGCTCGGGGGGATTCGGCAATCAGCCCCAGCATTTT. Translated, it gives CASSGGFGNQPQHF.

The V call is TRBV29-1, the J call TRBJ2-5; perhaps TRBD2 as D (5 bases). V lost 3 bases to trimming and J lost 2 bases, with 7 bases between them. The CDR3 contains 12 residues. In germline, CDR1 is SQVTM, CDR2 ANQGSEA. CDR3 coding DNA: TGCAGCGTTGAGGCGGGTCAAGAGACCCAGTACTTC. It is translated as CSVEAGQETQYF.

The V gene is TRBV23-1, the J gene TRBJ2-1, with 12 bases matching TRBD2. TRBV23-1 is placed among ORFs of uncertain function. V was clipped by 11 bases and J by 7 bases; unmatched bases: 27. This CDR3 spans 20 amino acids. The CDR3: CAARRQGASGRGRLGNEQFF. The DNA for the CDR3 is TGCGCCGCAAGAAGGCAGGGGGCTAGCGGGAGGGGTCGGCTTGGGAATGAGCAGTTCTTC.

V usage is TRBV4-3 and J usage is TRBJ1-5, with a weak D call TRBD1 (6 bases). The V gene's germline CDR1 is LGHNA and CDR2 YSLEER. V gave up 2 bases and J gave up 4 bases, with 12 bases separating them. This CDR3 has 15 amino acids. Here the CDR3 reads CASSQQDRPNQPQHF. DNA of the CDR3: TGCGCCAGCAGCCAACAAGACAGGCCAAATCAGCCCCAGCATTTT.

The rearrangement uses TRBV2 and TRBJ1-4; D not certain. Trimming removed 5 bases at V and 8 bases at J, with 9 bases between. Germline V gene sequence: CDR1 SNHLY, CDR2 FYNNEI. CDR3 length equals 12 residues. CDR3: CASSYSREKLFF. The CDR3 bases are TGTGCCAGCAGTTACTCGAGGGAAAAACTGTTTTTT.

In this sample, this clone turned up once. The CDR3 is CASSLQATGWGYTF. CDR3 coding DNA: TGTGCCAGCAGTCTACAGGCTACGGGTTGGGGCTACACCTTC. V and J are TRBV6-2 or TRBV6-3 and TRBJ1-2; weak D call: TRBD1 (5 bases). CDR1 MNHEY and CDR2 SVGEGT come from the germline V gene. Trimming took 5 bases from V and 8 from J, leaving 18 bases between them. The CDR3 totals 14 residues.

V usage is TRBV24-1 and J usage is TRBJ1-4, with 9 positions matching TRBD1. The CDR3 length is 15 residues. Germline-derived CDR1 and CDR2 are KGHDR and SFDVKD. V gave up 4 bases and J gave up 7 bases; unmatched junction bases: 6. The CDR3 DNA is TGTGCCACCAGTGACTCGGGACAGGGCGGTGAAAAACTGTTTTTT. Translating gives CATSDSGQGGEKLFF.

The chain carries TRBV7-9 and TRBJ2-7, with 7 positions matching TRBD1. Looked up from germline, CDR1 is SEHNR and CDR2 is FQNEAQ (reference sequence). The CDR3 is 13 residues long. Trimming at V came to 4 bases and at J to 7 bases, leaving 7 bases not matched to a gene. The CDR3 sequence: CASSSWDREEQYF. The DNA for the CDR3 is TGTGCCAGCAGCTCTTGGGACAGAGAAGAGCAGTACTTC. Full variable domain (rest looked up from reference TRBV7-9 and TRBJ2-7): DTGVSQNPRHKITKRGQNVTFRCDPISEHNRLYWYRQTLGQGPEFLTYFQNEAQLEKSRLLSDRFSAERPKGSFSTLEIQRTEQGDSAMYLCASSSWDREEQYFGPGTRLTVT.

About this clone: One junction end disagrees with the germline gene, perhaps due to a read error. Other nucleotide sequences from this sample produce the same CDR3. The chain carries TRBV5-1 and TRBJ1-1, with 7 bases matching TRBD1. This CDR3 comprises 15 residues. Germline V lookup: CDR1 SGHRS, CDR2 YFSETQ. The CDR3 here is CASSLEGALNTEAFF. The CDR3 DNA reads TGCGCCAGCAGCTTGGAGGGGGCGTTGAATACTGAAGCTTTCTTT.

The chain uses TRBV7-2 and TRBJ2-7; 10 bases fit TRBD2. The CDR3 contains 16 residues. Trimming removed 1 base from V and 2 bases from J; junction bases left unmatched: 5. CDR1 SGHTA and CDR2 FQGNSA come from the germline V gene. The CDR3 reads CASSLGPLAGAYEQYF. The CDR3 nucleotides read TGTGCCAGCAGCTTAGGCCCCCTAGCGGGAGCCTACGAGCAGTACTTC.